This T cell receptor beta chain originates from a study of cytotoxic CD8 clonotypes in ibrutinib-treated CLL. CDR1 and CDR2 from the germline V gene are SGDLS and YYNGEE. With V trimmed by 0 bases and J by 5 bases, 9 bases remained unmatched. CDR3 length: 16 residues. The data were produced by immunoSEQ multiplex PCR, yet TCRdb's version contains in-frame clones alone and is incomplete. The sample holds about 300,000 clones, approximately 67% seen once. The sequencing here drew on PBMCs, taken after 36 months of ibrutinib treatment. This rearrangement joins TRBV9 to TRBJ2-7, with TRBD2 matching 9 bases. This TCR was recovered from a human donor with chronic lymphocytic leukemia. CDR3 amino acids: CASSVGVGTSIHEQYF. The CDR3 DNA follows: TGTGCCAGCAGCGTAGGGGTGGGGACTAGCATCCACGAGCAGTACTTC.